The table lists the clone carrying this TCR beta chain with a few counts. The treatment here: oral pan-JAK inhibitor, 5-10 mg twice daily. This CDR3 contains 16 residues. Unmatched junction bases numbered 7, after V lost 4 bases and J lost 4 bases. Germline V gene lookup returns CDR1 MGHRA and CDR2 YSYEKL. This entry comes from a study of CD8+ T cells in alopecia areata. Extraction of RNA preceded its reverse transcription into cDNA, which served as the sequencing template. Assay: immunoSEQ multiplex PCR; the TCRdb copy retains only in-frame clones and omits some. Found here are more than 150,000 clones, around three fifths of them singletons; the top ten hold around 12%.

V gene TRBV4-1 combines with J gene TRBJ2-5; 12 nucleotides match TRBD2. This TCR came from a human donor with alopecia areata. Sample: CD8+ T cells sorted from blood, taken at week 24, from a patient treated with tofacitinib. CDR3 region: CASSLGASGGGETQYF. The CDR3 DNA follows: TGCGCCAGCAGCCTGGGCGCTAGCGGGGGGGGAGAGACCCAGTACTTC.